These 27 T cell receptor beta chains came from one sample sequenced in a study of beta chain features in type 1 diabetes. Investigators reverse transcribed all isolated RNA, so they sequenced expressed TCRB transcripts. Measured with immunoSEQ multiplex PCR; TCRdb has only the in-frame clones, and not every one. The table shows fewer than 900,000 clones, with under 20% occurring only once. The material sequenced was naive CD4+ T cells from blood. The receptors were gathered from a woman between 18 and 30 years old in good health.

In its sample, this clone was seen a few times. The rearrangement links TRBV10-3 to TRBJ2-7; 13 bases are a match to TRBD2. The CDR3 sequence is 13 residues long. CDR1 and CDR2 from the germline V gene are ENHRY and SYGVKD. V gave up 10 bases and J gave up 6 bases; unmatched junction bases: 6. The CDR3 nucleotides read TGTGCCACCACTAGCGGGAGGGATGGCGAGCAGTACTTC. Translating it yields CATTSGRDGEQYF.

The rearrangement links TRBV13 to TRBJ1-6; 7 bases are a match to TRBD1. V was clipped by 6 bases and J by 5 bases; unmatched bases: 10. CDR3 length: 16 amino acids. Germline loops: CDR1 PRHDT, CDR2 FYEKMQ (reference sequence). The CDR3 is CASRYRQGPNNSPLHF. For the CDR3, the DNA is TGTGCCAGCAGATACCGACAGGGACCTAATAATTCACCCCTCCACTTT. Looking up the rest from reference TRBV13 and TRBJ1-6 gives the full variable domain: AAGVIQSPRHLIKEKRETATLKCYPIPRHDTVYWYQQGPGQDPQFLISFYEKMQSDKGSIPDRFSAQQFSDYHSELNMSSLELGDSALYFCASRYRQGPNNSPLHFGNGTRLTVT.

The rearrangement joins TRBV28 to TRBJ2-7; 7 nucleotides agree with TRBD2. Germline V gene data show CDR1 as MDHEN and CDR2 as SYDVKM. The CDR3 is 11 residues long. The V segment lost 10 bases and the J segment 7 bases; nucleotides outside the gene matches: 7. CDR3 nucleotides: TGTGCCACGCAGACTAGCCGGGAGCAGTACTTC. Amino acid sequence: CATQTSREQYF.

V is TRBV18 and J is TRBJ2-6; TRBD1 matches at 9 bases. Germline V lookup: CDR1 KGHSH, CDR2 LQKENI. J lost 1 base, V lost 4 bases, and 11 bases had no gene match. There are 19 residues in the CDR3. Written as DNA, the CDR3 is TGTGCCAGCTCACTAACCCGGACAGGGGAAACGTCTGGGGCCAACGTCCTGACTTTC. Protein sequence: CASSLTRTGETSGANVLTF.

This clone was seen a few times. V and J are TRBV6-6 and TRBJ1-5; 7 bases match TRBD1. The CDR3 contains 15 residues. Germline V gene sequence: CDR1 MNHNY, CDR2 SVGAGI (reference sequence). V trimming: 2 bases; J trimming: 5 bases; junction bases outside the gene matches: 6. CDR3 nucleotide sequence: TGTGCCAGCAGTTACCATGACAGGGACTATCAGCCCCAGCATTTT. This gives the protein CASSYHDRDYQPQHF.

This chain joins TRBV28 and TRBJ2-7; no firm D call. The CDR3 is 13 residues long. The V gene lost 5 bases and the J gene lost 11 bases, with 19 bases spanning the gap. Germline assignment: CDR1 MDHEN and CDR2 SYDVKM. CDR3 in amino acids: CASSGNRLVGEYF. CDR3 nucleotides: TGTGCCAGCAGTGGAAATAGACTGGTCGGAGAGTACTTC.

There are a few counts of this clone. The chain has TRBV10-3 and TRBJ2-3; 12 bases are a match to TRBD2. J lost 3 bases, V lost 5 bases, and 3 bases had no gene match. Per germline, CDR1 ENHRY and CDR2 SYGVKD. CDR3 length: 15 amino acids. CDR3 region: CAISNGLAGTDTQYF. The CDR3 bases are TGTGCCATCAGTAACGGACTAGCGGGAACAGATACGCAGTATTTT.

This clone was observed a few times. The chain joins TRBV28 to TRBJ2-7; D may be TRBD2 (6 bases). V lost 5 bases and J 3 bases, leaving 11 bases between the germline ends. This CDR3 spans 13 amino acids. Looked up from germline, CDR1 is MDHEN and CDR2 is SYDVKM. The CDR3 spells CASSTRGLYEQYF. For the CDR3, the DNA is TGTGCCAGCAGTACGCGGGGACTCTACGAGCAGTACTTC.

A word on this clone: This same CDR3 is encoded by further DNA sequences in the sample. The chain couples TRBV7-9 to TRBJ2-3, with 9 bases lining up with TRBD2. This CDR3 is 15 amino acids long. V dropped 3 bases and J dropped 0; count of bases not matched to a gene: 1. Germline CDR1 SEHNR, CDR2 FQNEAQ (reference sequence). CDR3 in DNA: TGTGCCAGCAGCTTTCTAGCGGGGAGCACAGATACGCAGTATTTT. Translation gives CASSFLAGSTDTQYF.

In its sample, this clone was seen a few times. This rearrangement joins TRBV6-6 to TRBJ2-5, with TRBD2 identical over 7 bases. V dropped 5 bases and J dropped 1; count of bases not matched to a gene: 7. CDR1 and CDR2 from the germline V gene are MNHNY and SVGAGI (reference sequence). The CDR3 has 15 residues. The CDR3 spells CASSEPGRFQETQYF. For the CDR3, the DNA is TGTGCCAGCAGTGAGCCCGGGAGGTTCCAAGAGACCCAGTACTTC.

There are a few counts of this clone. V usage is TRBV6-6 and J usage is TRBJ2-7; TRBD1 aligns across 10 bases. With 2 bases clipped from V and 6 bases from J, the junction kept 10 bases outside the gene matches. The CDR3 loop spans 16 amino acids. The germline V gene encodes CDR1 MNHNY and CDR2 SVGAGI (reference sequence). The CDR3 coding sequence is TGTGCCAGCAGTTACAACCAGGGACAGGGGTTGACCGAGCAGTACTTC. Residues: CASSYNQGQGLTEQYF.

This clone was counted a few times. The CDR3: CSGTTGTGAGGYTF. The DNA for the CDR3 is TGCAGCGGTACCACCGGGACAGGGGCTGGTGGCTACACCTTC. V and J are TRBV29-1 and TRBJ1-2; 10 bases are a match to TRBD1. The V gene end was trimmed by 7 bases and the J gene end by 7 bases; junction bases not matched to a gene: 12. Germline V CDR1 and CDR2: SQVTM, ANQGSEA. The CDR3 consists of 14 residues.

This clone occurred a few times. The J gene is TRBJ2-1, the V gene TRBV6-6; 7 bases match TRBD1. J gave up 7 bases and V 1 base, and 7 bases lay outside the gene matches. Germline loops: CDR1 MNHNY, CDR2 SVGAGI (reference sequence). CDR3 length: 15 amino acids. CDR3 sequence (DNA): TGTGCCAGCAGTTACTACAGGGGCCAGGGGAATGAGCAGTTCTTC. As protein: CASSYYRGQGNEQFF.

The genes are TRBV25-1 and TRBJ1-1; D is uncertain. The CDR3 sequence is 11 residues long. The germline V and J ends were trimmed by 2 bases and 11 bases, with 9 bases remaining between them. CDR1 and CDR2 (germline): MGHDK, SYGVNS. For the CDR3, the DNA is TGTGCCAGCAGTGAAGCCAGGTTCGCTTTCTTT. As protein: CASSEARFAFF.

A few counts support this clone. The J gene is TRBJ2-7, the V gene TRBV7-2, with D unresolved. The CDR3 runs 16 residues. The germline gives CDR1 SGHTA, CDR2 FQGNSA. Trimming took off 5 bases at V and 7 bases at J, with 24 bases between the two ends. The chain's CDR3 is CASSQKPRLVSGEQYF. In nucleotides, the CDR3 is TGTGCCAGCAGCCAAAAACCTCGACTGGTTTCGGGTGAGCAGTACTTC.

This chain links TRBV19 with TRBJ2-2, with 11 bases identical to TRBD1. CDR1 and CDR2 from the germline V gene are LNHDA and SQIVND (reference sequence). V lost 5 bases and J lost 5; bases outside the gene matches: 4. This CDR3 has 15 amino acids. CDR3 bases: TGTGCCAGTAGTCTGGGACAGGGGGGAACCGGGGAGCTGTTTTTT. Amino acid sequence: CASSLGQGGTGELFF.

J is TRBJ2-3 and V is TRBV29-1; D is unclear. CDR1 is SQVTM, CDR2 ANQGSEA, per germline. The CDR3 totals 13 residues. V lost 8 bases to trimming and J lost 4 bases, with 16 bases between them. CDR3 nucleotides: TGCAGCTCTCTGGGCCCCCGCCCAGATACGCAGTATTTT. Protein sequence: CSSLGPRPDTQYF.

This clone was seen a handful of times. The chain couples TRBV4-2 to TRBJ1-4; TRBD1 agrees at 8 bases. The length of the CDR3 is 16 residues. Germline V gives CDR1 LGHNA, CDR2 YNFKEQ. Trimming removed 1 base from V and 5 bases from J; junction bases left unmatched: 6. The DNA for the CDR3 is TGTGCCAGCAGCCAAGTCGGGACAGGCGGAAATGAAAAACTGTTTTTT. It translates to CASSQVGTGGNEKLFF.

This clone showed up just a few times. The rearrangement links TRBV27 to TRBJ2-5; either TRBD1 or TRBD2 may fit D (5 bases each). The V end lost 4 bases, the J end lost 3 bases, and 12 bases lay between the germline ends. Germline loops: CDR1 MNHEY, CDR2 SMNVEV (reference sequence). The CDR3 totals 14 residues. The CDR3 here is CASSSDRGEETQYF. The DNA of the CDR3 is TGTGCCAGCAGTTCGGATCGAGGGGAAGAGACCCAGTACTTC.

This clone was counted a few times. Other DNA sequences in the same sample also yield this CDR3. The gene calls are TRBV2 and TRBJ1-1; no reliable D call. The V end was cut by 1 base, the J end by 4 bases, with 7 bases between. The CDR3 has 13 amino acids. From germline, CDR1 is SNHLY and CDR2 FYNNEI. CDR3 nucleotide sequence: TGTGCCAGCAGTGAAGGGGGTTTCACTGAAGCTTTCTTT. It is translated as CASSEGGFTEAFF. Filled out from reference TRBV2 and TRBJ1-1, the complete variable domain reads EPEVTQTPSHQVTQMGQEVILRCVPISNHLYFYWYRQILGQKVEFLVSFYNNEISEKSEIFDDQFSVERPDGSNFTLKIRSTKLEDSAMYFCASSEGGFTEAFFGQGTRLTVV.

V is TRBV6-4 and J is TRBJ1-1; maybe TRBD1 (6 bases). Deletions cut 7 bases from V and 1 base from J, with 13 bases between. Germline lookup yields CDR1 MRHNA and CDR2 SNTAGT. The CDR3 length is 14 residues. CDR3 protein: CASIRRTENTEAFF. CDR3 bases: TGTGCCAGCATTCGAAGGACAGAGAACACTGAAGCTTTCTTT.

This clone has more than one count but fewer than ten. The V call is TRBV7-2, the J call TRBJ1-3, with TRBD1 identical over 7 bases. Unmatched junction bases numbered 8, after V lost 6 bases and J lost 0 bases. The CDR3 length is 16 residues. Germline-derived CDR1 and CDR2 are SGHTA and FQGNSA. The CDR3 sequence: CASRRTGLSSGNTIYF. In DNA form, the CDR3 reads TGTGCCAGCAGGAGGACAGGCCTGAGCTCTGGAAACACCATATATTTT. Full variable domain (remainder filled in from reference TRBV7-2 and TRBJ1-3): GAGVSQSPSNKVTEKGKDVELRCDPISGHTALYWYRQSLGQGLEFLIYFQGNSAPDKSGLPSDRFSAERTGGSVSTLTIQRTQQEDSAVYLCASRRTGLSSGNTIYFGEGSWLTVV.

The sample holds a few counts of this clone. This rearrangement joins TRBV6-6 to TRBJ2-7, with 8 positions matching TRBD1. After removal of 8 bases from V and 7 bases from J, the junction contained 10 bases not matched to a gene. Germline-derived CDR1 and CDR2 are MNHNY and SVGAGI (reference sequence). This CDR3 has 13 amino acids. The CDR3 region is CASRPSGGKEQYF. The CDR3 DNA is TGTGCCAGCCGACCCTCAGGGGGCAAGGAGCAGTACTTC.

This clone turned up a few times. The rearrangement uses TRBV19 and TRBJ2-1, with 14 bases identical to TRBD2. Germline CDR1 is LNHDA and CDR2 is SQIVND (reference sequence). V lost 5 bases and J lost 0; bases outside the gene matches: 6. CDR3 length equals 18 residues. DNA of the CDR3: TGTGCCAGTAGTCCAGGGACTAGCGGGGGCCGCTCCTACAATGAGCAGTTCTTC. Residues: CASSPGTSGGRSYNEQFF.

The rearrangement links TRBV7-9 to TRBJ1-4, with TRBD1 identical over 7 bases. The CDR3 runs 15 residues. J was trimmed by 2 bases and V by 3 bases; bases with no gene match: 3. The germline V gene encodes CDR1 SEHNR and CDR2 FQNEAQ (reference sequence). The CDR3 DNA sequence: TGTGCCAGCAGCTTTGCGACAGGGACTAATGAAAAACTGTTTTTT. This translates into CASSFATGTNEKLFF.

This chain connects TRBV2 to TRBJ1-5; D uncertain. The CDR3 has 15 residues. Per germline, CDR1 SNHLY and CDR2 FYNNEI. Trimming took off 4 bases at V and 4 bases at J, with 14 bases between the two ends. The CDR3 nucleotides are TGTGCCAGCAGTGTCGATGCCGCCCGAAATCAGCCCCAGCATTTT. Its protein product is CASSVDAARNQPQHF.

The sample holds a few counts of this clone. The CDR3 coding sequence is TGCGCCAGCAGCCCGCGACTAGCGGGAGGCCGAGAGACCCAGTACTTC. As protein: CASSPRLAGGRETQYF. The rearrangement joins TRBV4-1 to TRBJ2-5; 13 bases are shared with TRBD2. J was trimmed by 4 bases and V by 4 bases; bases with no gene match: 6. Germline values: CDR1 MGHRA, CDR2 YSYEKL. The CDR3 has 16 amino acids.